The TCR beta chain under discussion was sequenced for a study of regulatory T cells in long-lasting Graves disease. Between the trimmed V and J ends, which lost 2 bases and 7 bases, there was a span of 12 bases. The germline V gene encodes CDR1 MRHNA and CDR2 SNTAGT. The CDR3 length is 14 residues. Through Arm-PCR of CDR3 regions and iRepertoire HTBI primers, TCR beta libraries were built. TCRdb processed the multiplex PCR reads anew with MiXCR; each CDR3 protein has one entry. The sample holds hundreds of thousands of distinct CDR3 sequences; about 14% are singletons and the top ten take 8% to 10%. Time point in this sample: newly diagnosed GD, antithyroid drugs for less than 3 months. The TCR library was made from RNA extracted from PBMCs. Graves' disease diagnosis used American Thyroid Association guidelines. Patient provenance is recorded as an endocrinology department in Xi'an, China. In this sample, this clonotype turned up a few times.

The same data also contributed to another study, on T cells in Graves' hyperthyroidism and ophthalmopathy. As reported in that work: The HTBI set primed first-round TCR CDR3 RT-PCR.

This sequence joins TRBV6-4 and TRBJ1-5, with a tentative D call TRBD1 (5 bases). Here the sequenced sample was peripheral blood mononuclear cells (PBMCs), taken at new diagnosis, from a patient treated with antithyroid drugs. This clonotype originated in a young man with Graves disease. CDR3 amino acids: CASSDQGVGQPQHF. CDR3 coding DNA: TGTGCCAGCAGTGACCAGGGTGTTGGGCAGCCCCAGCATTTT.